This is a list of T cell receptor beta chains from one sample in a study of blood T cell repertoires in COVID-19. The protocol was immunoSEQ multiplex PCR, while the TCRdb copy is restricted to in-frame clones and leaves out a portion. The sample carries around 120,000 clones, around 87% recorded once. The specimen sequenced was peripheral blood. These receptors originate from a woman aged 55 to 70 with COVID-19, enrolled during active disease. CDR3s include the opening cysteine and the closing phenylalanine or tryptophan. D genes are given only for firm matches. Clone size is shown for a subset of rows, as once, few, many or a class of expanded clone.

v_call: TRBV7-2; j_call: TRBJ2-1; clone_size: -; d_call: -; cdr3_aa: CASSSLATNYNEQFF; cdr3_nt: TGTGCCAGCAGCTCGTTAGCGACTAATTACAATGAGCAGTTCTTC
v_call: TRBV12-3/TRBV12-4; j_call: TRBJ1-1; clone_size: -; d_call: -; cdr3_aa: CASSFLRNTEAFF; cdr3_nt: TGTGCCAGCAGTTTTCTCCGGAACACTGAAGCTTTCTTT
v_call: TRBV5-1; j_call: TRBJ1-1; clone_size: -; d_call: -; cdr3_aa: CASSLGGNTEAFF; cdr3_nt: TGCGCCAGCAGCTTGGGCGGGAACACTGAAGCTTTCTTT
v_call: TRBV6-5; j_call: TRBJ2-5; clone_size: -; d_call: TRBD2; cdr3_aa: CASRQAGVQETQYF; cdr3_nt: TGTGCCAGCAGGCAAGCGGGGGTACAGGAGACCCAGTACTTC
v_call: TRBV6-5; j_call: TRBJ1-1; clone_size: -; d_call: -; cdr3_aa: CASSWRKDTEAFF; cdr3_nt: TGTGCCAGCAGTTGGAGAAAGGACACTGAAGCTTTCTTT
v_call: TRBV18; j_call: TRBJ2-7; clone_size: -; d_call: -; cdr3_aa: CASSPGGSYEQYF; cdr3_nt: TGTGCCAGCTCACCAGGGGGGAGCTACGAGCAGTACTTC
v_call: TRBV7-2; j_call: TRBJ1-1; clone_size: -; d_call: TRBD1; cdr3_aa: CASSPGTGVNTEAFF; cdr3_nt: TGTGCCAGCAGCCCCGGCACAGGGGTGAACACTGAAGCTTTCTTT
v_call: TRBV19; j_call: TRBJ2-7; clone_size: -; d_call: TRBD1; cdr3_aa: CASARDRGYEQYF; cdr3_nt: TGTGCCAGTGCGAGGGACAGGGGCTACGAGCAGTACTTC
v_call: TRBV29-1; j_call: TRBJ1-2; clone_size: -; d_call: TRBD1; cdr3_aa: CSVVGGGYGYTF; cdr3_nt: TGCAGCGTTGTTGGAGGGGGCTATGGCTATACCTTC
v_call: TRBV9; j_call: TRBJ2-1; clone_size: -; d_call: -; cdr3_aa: CASSVDTPINNEQFF; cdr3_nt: TGTGCCAGCAGCGTAGATACCCCTATTAACAATGAGCAGTTCTTC
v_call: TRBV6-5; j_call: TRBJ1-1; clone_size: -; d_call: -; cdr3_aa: CASNGQTRTEAFF; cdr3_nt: TGTGCCAGCAACGGACAGACCCGAACTGAAGCTTTCTTT
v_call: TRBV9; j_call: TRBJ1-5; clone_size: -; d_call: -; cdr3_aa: CASSVEAGYNQPQHF; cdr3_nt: TGTGCCAGCAGCGTAGAGGCGGGCTACAATCAGCCCCAGCATTTT
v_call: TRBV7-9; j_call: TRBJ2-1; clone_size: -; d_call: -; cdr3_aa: CASSYGGRRDNEQFF; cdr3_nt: TGTGCCAGCAGCTACGGGGGGCGGCGGGACAATGAGCAGTTCTTC
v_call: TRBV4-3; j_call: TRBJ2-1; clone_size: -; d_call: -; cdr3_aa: CASSQDPGTSTYNEQFF; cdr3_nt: TGCGCCAGCAGCCAAGATCCGGGGACTTCTACATACAATGAGCAGTTCTTC
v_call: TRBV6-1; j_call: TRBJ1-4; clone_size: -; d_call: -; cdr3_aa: CASSEMAANEKLFF; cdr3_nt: TGTGCCAGCAGTGAGATGGCAGCTAATGAAAAACTGTTTTTT
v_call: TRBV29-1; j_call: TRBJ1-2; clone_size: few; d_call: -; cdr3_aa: CSVRQNYGYTF; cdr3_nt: TGCAGCGTTCGACAGAACTATGGCTACACCTTC
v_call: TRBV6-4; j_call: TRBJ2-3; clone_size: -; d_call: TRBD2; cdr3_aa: CASSGSGGTTDTQYF; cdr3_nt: TGTGCCAGCAGCGGTAGCGGGGGGACCACAGATACGCAGTATTTT
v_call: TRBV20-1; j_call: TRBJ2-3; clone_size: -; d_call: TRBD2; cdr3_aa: CSARSGHTQYF; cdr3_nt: TGCAGTGCGCGTAGCGGGCATACGCAGTATTTT
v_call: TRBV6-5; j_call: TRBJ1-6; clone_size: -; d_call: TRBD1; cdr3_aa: CASKLTRDSSPLHF; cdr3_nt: TGTGCCAGCAAACTGACCAGGGACAGTTCACCCCTCCACTTT
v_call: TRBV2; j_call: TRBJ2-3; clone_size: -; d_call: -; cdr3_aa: CASSPHSEDTQYF; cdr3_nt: TGTGCCAGCAGTCCACACTCGGAGGATACGCAGTATTTT
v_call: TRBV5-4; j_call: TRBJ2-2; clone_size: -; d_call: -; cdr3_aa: CASSLATGNTGELFF; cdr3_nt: TGTGCCAGCAGCTTGGCGACAGGCAACACCGGGGAGCTGTTTTTT
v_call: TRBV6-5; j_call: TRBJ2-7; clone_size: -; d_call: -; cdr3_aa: CAGGRSGSYEQYF; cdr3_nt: TGTGCCGGGGGCCGGAGCGGCTCCTACGAGCAGTACTTC
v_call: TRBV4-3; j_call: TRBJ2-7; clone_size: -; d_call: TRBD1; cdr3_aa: CASSHLTGDYEQYF; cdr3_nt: TGCGCCAGCAGCCATCTAACAGGGGACTACGAGCAGTACTTC
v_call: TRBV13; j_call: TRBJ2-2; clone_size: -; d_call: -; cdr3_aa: CASSSRQANTGELFF; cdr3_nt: TGTGCCAGCAGCTCCCGACAGGCGAACACCGGGGAGCTGTTTTTT
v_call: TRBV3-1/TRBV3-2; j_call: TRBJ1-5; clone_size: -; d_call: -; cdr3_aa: CASSQDLSNQPQHF; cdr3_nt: TGTGCCAGCAGCCAAGATCTGAGCAATCAGCCCCAGCATTTT
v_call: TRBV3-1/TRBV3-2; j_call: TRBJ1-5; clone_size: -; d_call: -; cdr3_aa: CASSLSARGDNQPQHF; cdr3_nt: TGTGCCAGCAGCCTCTCTGCTCGGGGAGATAATCAGCCCCAGCATTTT
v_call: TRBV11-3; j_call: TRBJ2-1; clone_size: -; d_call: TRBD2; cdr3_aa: CASSFEAGVSYNEQFF; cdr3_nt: TGTGCCAGCAGCTTCGAAGCGGGGGTCTCCTACAATGAGCAGTTCTTC
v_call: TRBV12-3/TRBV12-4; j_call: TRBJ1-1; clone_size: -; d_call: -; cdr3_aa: CANSFHMNTEAFF; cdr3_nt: TGTGCCAACAGTTTCCACATGAACACTGAAGCTTTCTTT
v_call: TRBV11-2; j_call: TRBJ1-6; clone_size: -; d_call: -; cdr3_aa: CASSLDPDSYNSPLHF; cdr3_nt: TGTGCCAGCAGCTTAGATCCAGACAGCTATAATTCACCCCTCCACTTT
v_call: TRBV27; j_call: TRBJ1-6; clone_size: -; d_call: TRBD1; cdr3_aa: CASSPLDRANSPLHF; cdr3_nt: TGTGCCAGCAGTCCCCTAGACAGGGCTAATTCACCCCTCCACTTT
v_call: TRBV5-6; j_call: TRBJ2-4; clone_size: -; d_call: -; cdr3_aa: CASSFSSKNIQYF; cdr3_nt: TGTGCCAGCAGCTTTAGTTCCAAAAACATTCAGTACTTC
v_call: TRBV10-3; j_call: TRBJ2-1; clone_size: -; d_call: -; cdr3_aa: CASGQYNEQFF; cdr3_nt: TGTGCCAGCGGACAGTACAATGAGCAGTTCTTC
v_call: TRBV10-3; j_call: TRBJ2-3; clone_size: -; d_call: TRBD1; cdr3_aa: CAISESTPTGQGAFTDTQYF; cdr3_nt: TGTGCCATCAGTGAGTCGACGCCGACCGGCCAGGGGGCCTTCACAGATACGCAGTATTTT
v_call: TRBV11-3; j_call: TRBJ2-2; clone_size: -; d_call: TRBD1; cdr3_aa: CASSLGGQGATGELFF; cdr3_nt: TGTGCCAGCAGCTTAGGGGGACAGGGGGCGACCGGGGAGCTGTTTTTT
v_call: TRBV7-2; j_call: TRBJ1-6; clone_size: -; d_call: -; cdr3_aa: CASSLARQTNSPLHF; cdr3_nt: TGTGCCAGCAGCTTAGCCCGACAGACGAATTCACCCCTCCACTTT
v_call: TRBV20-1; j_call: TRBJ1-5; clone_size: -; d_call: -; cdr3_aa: CSASNGDQPQHF; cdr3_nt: TGCAGTGCTAGTAACGGAGATCAGCCCCAGCATTTT
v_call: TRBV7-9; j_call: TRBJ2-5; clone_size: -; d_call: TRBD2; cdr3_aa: CASSLALAGEQETQYF; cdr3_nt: TGTGCCAGCAGCTTAGCTTTAGCGGGGGAACAAGAGACCCAGTACTTC
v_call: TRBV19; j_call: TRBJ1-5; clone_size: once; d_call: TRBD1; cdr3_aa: CASSNPGQGNQPQHF; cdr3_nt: TGTGCCAGTAGTAACCCGGGACAGGGCAATCAGCCCCAGCATTTT
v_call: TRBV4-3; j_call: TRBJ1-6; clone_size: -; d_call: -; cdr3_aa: CASSQDLLTGSSYNSPLHF; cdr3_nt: TGCGCCAGCAGCCAAGATCTTTTAACAGGGAGCTCCTATAATTCACCCCTCCACTTT
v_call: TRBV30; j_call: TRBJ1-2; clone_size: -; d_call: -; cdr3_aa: CAWNWAPYRNYGYTF; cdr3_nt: TGTGCCTGGAATTGGGCCCCGTACAGAAACTATGGCTACACCTTC
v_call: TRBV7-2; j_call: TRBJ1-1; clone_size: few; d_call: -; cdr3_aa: CASSPAALGGGAFF; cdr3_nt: TGTGCCAGCAGCCCAGCCGCGTTGGGAGGAGGGGCTTTCTTT